This paragraph covers one T cell receptor (beta chain) sequence. CDR3 length: 14 residues. V lost 3 bases, J lost 2 bases, and 3 bases stayed unmatched. Germline V lookup: CDR1 MDHEN, CDR2 SYDVKM. The sample is drawn from a study of blood T cell repertoires in COVID-19. TCRdb's table, derived via immunoSEQ multiplex PCR, lists solely in-frame clones and lacks some. The sample contains fewer than 250,000 clones, 75% to 90% of which appear only once. Sequencing used peripheral blood. The clonotype originates from a woman aged 65 to 85 with active or convalescent COVID-19. The rearrangement joins TRBV28 to TRBJ2-7, with 8 nucleotides matching TRBD1. Here the CDR3 DNA reads TGTGCCAGCAGTTTCAGGGGGCTGACCTACGAGCAGTACTTC. Translation: CASSFRGLTYEQYF.